These 26 T cell receptor beta chains originate from one sample sequenced in a study of T cells in Graves' hyperthyroidism and ophthalmopathy. It was RNA transcripts that yielded the amplified TCR beta CDR3 regions. The HTBI primer set drove a first-round RT-PCR of the TCR CDR3. A single record per CDR3 protein comes from TCRdb applying MiXCR to the multiplex PCR reads. Of 500,000 to 600,000 distinct CDR3 sequences detected, over 15% appear once; the ten largest clones hold 15% to 20%. The sequenced sample consisted of blood. The receptors originated from a woman in her late teens or twenties with Graves' hyperthyroidism.

This clonotype has a handful of counts. This sequence joins TRBV29-1 and TRBJ2-3; 8 nucleotides match TRBD1. Trimming removed 5 bases from V and 3 bases from J; junction bases left unmatched: 7. CDR1 and CDR2 (germline): SQVTM, ANQGSEA. The CDR3 spans 14 residues. CDR3 DNA: TGCAGCGTTTCAGGGGGCATGGCGACAGATACGCAGTATTTT. Translation: CSVSGGMATDTQYF.

This clonotype was counted ten times or more. The V call is TRBV12-3 or TRBV12-4, the J call TRBJ2-1; D is unclear. V was cut by 7 bases and J by 4 bases, with 5 bases left in between. The CDR3 consists of 11 residues. For the CDR3, the DNA is TGTGCCAGCAATGAGTACAATGAGCAGTTCTTC. As protein: CASNEYNEQFF.

This chain connects TRBV19 to TRBJ2-5, with D possibly TRBD1 on 6 matching bases. Germline CDR1 LNHDA, CDR2 SQIVND (reference sequence). Trimming took 1 base from V and 2 from J, leaving 8 bases between them. CDR3 length: 14 amino acids. CDR3 nucleotides: TGTGCCAGTAGTATAGGTGGACAGCAAGAGACCCAGTACTTC. Protein sequence: CASSIGGQQETQYF.

A word on this clonotype: A single base separates this from a much larger clone, so it may be a read error. V is TRBV4-2 and J is TRBJ1-5, with D maybe TRBD1 (6 bases). V was clipped by 4 bases and J by 6 bases, with 16 bases between them. The CDR3 is 15 amino acids. CDR1 LGHNA and CDR2 YNFKEQ come from the germline V gene. The CDR3 coding sequence is TGTGCCAGCAGCCGAGAAGTCAGGGGCACTCAGCCCCAGCATTTT. Translation gives CASSREVRGTQPQHF.

This chain joins TRBV28 and TRBJ2-5; D uncertain. The CDR3 runs 12 residues. The V gene lost 5 bases and the J gene lost 12 bases, with 16 bases spanning the gap. Germline V lookup: CDR1 MDHEN, CDR2 SYDVKM. The CDR3 DNA sequence: TGTGCCAGCAGTCGGGCCCCCGAGATAGAGTACTTC. Amino acid sequence: CASSRAPEIEYF.

This clonotype was picked up a small number of times. This CDR3 is CASRTQGIPYEQYF. CDR3 sequence (DNA): TGTGCCAGCAGGACACAGGGGATCCCCTACGAGCAGTACTTC. The chain links TRBV28 to TRBJ2-7; 7 nucleotides line up with TRBD1. This CDR3 is built from 14 residues. V shed 6 bases, J shed 2 bases, and the junction held 7 bases outside the gene matches. In germline, CDR1 is MDHEN, CDR2 SYDVKM.

The V gene is TRBV15, the J gene TRBJ2-1; unclear D gene. Per the germline V gene, CDR1 is LNHNV and CDR2 is YYDKDF (reference sequence). The CDR3 extends over 15 amino acids. Trimming removed 3 bases at V and 0 bases at J, with 9 bases between. In DNA form, the CDR3 reads TGTGCCACCAGCAGGGACCTCAGCTCCTACAATGAGCAGTTCTTC. The encoded protein is CATSRDLSSYNEQFF.

Many counts were recorded for this clonotype. The chain has TRBV14 and TRBJ2-3, with no clear D. V was pared by 2 bases and J by 3 bases, with 3 bases between. Germline CDR1 SGHDN, CDR2 FVKESK. The CDR3 contains 12 residues. This CDR3 reads CASSQPTDTQYF. Written as DNA, the CDR3 is TGTGCCAGCAGCCAACCGACAGATACGCAGTATTTT.

At least ten counts were recorded for this clonotype. The V and J genes are TRBV7-2 and TRBJ1-1; D is possibly TRBD1 (6 bases). Trimming took off 3 bases at V and 4 bases at J, with 15 bases between the two ends. The CDR3 spans 15 residues. Looked up from germline, CDR1 is SGHTA and CDR2 is FQGNSA. The CDR3 DNA reads TGTGCCAGCAGCTTCGGGACACGGTGGGGCACTGAAGCTTTCTTT. Translating it yields CASSFGTRWGTEAFF.

This clonotype was recorded many times. The J gene is TRBJ2-3, the V gene TRBV4-2, with 11 nucleotides matching TRBD2. The germline V gene encodes CDR1 LGHNA and CDR2 YNFKEQ. J was trimmed by 5 bases and V by 0 bases; bases with no gene match: 4. This CDR3 spans 16 amino acids. The CDR3: CASSQEGLAGGDTQYF. Here the CDR3 DNA reads TGTGCCAGCAGCCAAGAAGGACTAGCGGGCGGAGATACGCAGTATTTT.

This clonotype was detected only once. The chain uses TRBV5-4 and TRBJ2-1, with 11 nucleotides matching TRBD2. The junction had 7 bases not matched to a gene; V was cut back by 1 base and J by 7 bases. The length of the CDR3 is 16 residues. Germline loops: CDR1 SGHNT, CDR2 YYREEE (reference sequence). The CDR3 here is CASSLFYSSGRNEQFF. CDR3 coding DNA: TGTGCCAGCAGCTTGTTTTATTCTAGCGGGAGGAATGAGCAGTTCTTC.

Regarding this clonotype: A junction boundary mismatches the germline segment, possibly from a read error. Here the CDR3 DNA reads TGTGCCAGCAGTTTAGCGCTTAGTGGGACATGGCACTTC. Protein: CASSLALSGTWHF. This chain connects TRBV12-3 or TRBV12-4 to TRBJ2-5; the D gene is possibly TRBD1 (6 bases). The CDR3 has 13 residues.

This clonotype was seen ten or more times. The chain uses TRBV2 and TRBJ1-2; D is unresolved. CDR1 and CDR2 (germline): SNHLY, FYNNEI. Trimming stripped 8 bases from V and 12 bases from J, with 25 bases between. CDR3 length: 14 amino acids. The CDR3 region has the DNA TGTGCCAGCCAAAGGGAGCAGAAGGACCCCGGGAACACCTTC. This translates into CASQREQKDPGNTF.

This clonotype has more than one count but fewer than ten. The chain combines TRBV7-2 with TRBJ2-3; D not resolved. V lost 7 bases and J 6 bases, leaving 14 bases between the germline ends. Germline V gives CDR1 SGHTA, CDR2 FQGNSA. This CDR3 has 13 residues. The DNA for the CDR3 is TGTGCCAGCAACGAAGACCCGGCGGATACGCAGTATTTT. Protein: CASNEDPADTQYF.

In this sample, this clonotype turned up many times. The rearrangement joins TRBV11-2 to TRBJ2-1; no firm D call. V lost 1 base and J 8 bases, leaving 6 bases between the germline ends. Germline-derived CDR1 and CDR2 are SGHAT and FQNNGV. There are 12 residues in the CDR3. The CDR3 bases are TGTGCCAGCAGCTTAGTGAATTATGAGCAGTTCTTC. Its translation is CASSLVNYEQFF.

This clonotype was observed a few times. V and J are TRBV7-8 and TRBJ1-2; no clear D. The CDR3 length is 13 residues. V was trimmed by 2 bases and J by 8 bases, leaving 12 bases between them. CDR1 and CDR2 (germline): SGHVS, FQNEAQ. Here the CDR3 DNA reads TGTGCCAGCAGCTTATCACCAGGAACGGGCTACACCTTC. This encodes CASSLSPGTGYTF.

This clonotype was seen more than once but under ten times. The chain's CDR3 is CASSQKMGPGTEAFF. The CDR3, as DNA: TGCGCCAGCAGCCAAAAAATGGGGCCGGGGACTGAAGCTTTCTTT. The chain couples TRBV4-1 to TRBJ1-1; D is possibly TRBD1 (5 bases). In germline, CDR1 is MGHRA, CDR2 YSYEKL. The CDR3 covers 15 residues. With 2 bases removed from V and 5 bases from J, the gap between germline ends came to 15 bases.

This clonotype appeared many times. The rearrangement joins TRBV7-9 to TRBJ1-1, with TRBD1 matching over 7 bases. V was pared by 5 bases and J by 4 bases, with 4 bases of the junction left unmatched. The CDR3 consists of 13 residues. Germline V gene data show CDR1 as SEHNR and CDR2 as FQNEAQ (reference sequence). The DNA of the CDR3 is TGTGCCAGCAGCATTTCAGGGGGCACTGAAGCTTTCTTT. It yields the protein CASSISGGTEAFF.

In this sample, this clonotype turned up many times. The chain uses TRBV27 and TRBJ2-5; a weak D match, TRBD2 (6 bases). With 2 bases removed from V and 7 bases from J, the gap between germline ends came to 11 bases. CDR1 is MNHEY, CDR2 SMNVEV, per germline (reference sequence). The CDR3 is 13 amino acids. The CDR3 DNA is TGTGCCAGCAGTTTAGGGGGGATCGGGACCCAGTACTTC. This translates into CASSLGGIGTQYF.

This clonotype was counted only a few times. The CDR3 sequence is CASSLTRVTDTQYF. CDR3 DNA sequence: TGTGCCAGCAGTTTAACCAGGGTTACAGATACGCAGTATTTT. The chain links TRBV28 to TRBJ2-3; tentatively, D is TRBD1 (5 bases). The germline gives CDR1 MDHEN, CDR2 SYDVKM. Trimming took 2 bases from V and 3 from J, leaving 9 bases between them. The CDR3 contains 14 residues.

This clonotype was counted at least ten times. This chain links TRBV24-1 with TRBJ1-1; a possible D gene is TRBD1 (5 bases). CDR1 is KGHDR, CDR2 SFDVKD, per germline. V was cut by 9 bases and J by 1 base, with 11 bases left in between. CDR3 length equals 13 residues. CDR3 loop: CATAERGNTEAFF. CDR3 nucleotides: TGTGCCACCGCTGAGAGGGGGAACACTGAAGCTTTCTTT.

This clonotype was observed a few times. The V call is TRBV7-9, the J call TRBJ2-5; possibly TRBD1 or TRBD2 for D (5 bases each). The V gene lost 5 bases and the J gene lost 2 bases, with 12 bases spanning the gap. Germline-derived CDR1 and CDR2 are SEHNR and FQNEAQ (reference sequence). This CDR3 region has 14 residues. The CDR3 sequence: CASSLGTQQETQYF. CDR3 in DNA: TGTGCCAGCAGCCTCGGGACCCAACAAGAGACCCAGTACTTC.

Many counts were recorded for this clonotype. The chain recombines TRBV4-1 with TRBJ2-1; unclear D gene. The CDR3 contains 17 residues. The V end was cut by 1 base, the J end by 0 bases, with 13 bases between. Germline-derived CDR1 and CDR2 are MGHRA and YSYEKL. The CDR3 DNA sequence: TGCGCCAGCAGCCAAGGTCTCCATTTAAGCTCCTACAATGAGCAGTTCTTC. Translating gives CASSQGLHLSSYNEQFF.

This clonotype has ten or more counts. CDR3 coding DNA: TGTGCCAGCACCGGGACAGGGTCTGTGGGGGAGACCCAGTACTTC. This sequence encodes CASTGTGSVGETQYF. V gene TRBV7-2 combines with J gene TRBJ2-5; 9 bases agree with TRBD1. V trimming: 7 bases; J trimming: 5 bases; junction bases outside the gene matches: 11. The CDR3 loop spans 15 amino acids. CDR1 is SGHTA, CDR2 FQGNSA, per germline. Supplemented by reference TRBV7-2 and TRBJ2-5, the full variable domain reads GAGVSQSPSNKVTEKGKDVELRCDPISGHTALYWYRQSLGQGLEFLIYFQGNSAPDKSGLPSDRFSAERTGGSVSTLTIQRTQQEDSAVYLCASTGTGSVGETQYFGPGTRLLVL.

This clonotype appeared many times. The genes are TRBV11-1 and TRBJ2-1, with D maybe TRBD2 (6 bases). CDR1 SGHAT and CDR2 FQDESV come from the germline V gene (reference sequence). The CDR3 contains 13 residues. V lost 1 base and J lost 9, with 10 bases in between. The CDR3 sequence: CASSLVEGSEQFF. In DNA, the CDR3 is TGTGCCAGCAGCTTAGTGGAGGGGTCTGAGCAGTTCTTC.

This clonotype was observed many times. This chain connects TRBV6-5 to TRBJ1-2; tentatively, D is TRBD1 (5 bases). The CDR3 is 14 residues long. The V end was cut by 0 bases, the J end by 5 bases, with 10 bases between. CDR1 MNHEY and CDR2 SVGAGI come from the germline V gene. The CDR3 DNA follows: TGTGCCAGCAGTTACTCCCCGACAGTATATGGCTACACCTTC. This codes for CASSYSPTVYGYTF.